This T cell receptor beta chain stems from a study of cytomegalovirus exposure and HLA in healthy donors. Study results and limitations: Presence/absence analyses rested on an assumption that sequencing depth was roughly uniform across donors.

V gave up 4 bases and J gave up 2 bases; unmatched junction bases: 14. This CDR3 comprises 17 residues. Germline values: CDR1 SGDLS, CDR2 YYNGEE. In regard to this clone: What it binds is not known.

PCR amplification relied on 60 Vbeta primers (plus 13 Jbeta primers). As handled by the study authors: Around 11 million shared chains were among the roughly 80 million unique TCR beta chains that a later analysis counted. The assay was immunoSEQ multiplex PCR, and TCRdb's table has in-frame clones only and misses some. V and J calls and clone size are as listed in that table; D and trimming were resolved from the DNA. Among roughly 130,000 clones, around 75% were seen once, and the ten largest hold under 2.5%. The chain recombines TRBV9 with TRBJ2-7; 8 bases are shared with TRBD1. This TCR came from a man younger than 45 in good health and CMV-seronegative. Sequencing input: PBMCs. The CDR3 region is CASSSPVSGQGPYEQYF. CDR3 nucleotide sequence: TGTGCCAGCAGCTCCCCCGTATCAGGACAGGGACCCTACGAGCAGTACTTC.